This is a list of T cell receptor beta chains from one sample in a study of blood T cell repertoires in COVID-19. Using immunoSEQ multiplex PCR, the repertoire was profiled, and TCRdb retains in-frame clones only, with some absent. The sample gives approximately 50,000 clones, around 86% of which show up once; roughly 7.1% is in the top ten. The sample consisted of peripheral blood. The receptors derive from a man over 45 with active COVID-19. CDR3s include the opening cysteine and the closing phenylalanine or tryptophan. The D gene is left open where the match is weak. Size values are once, few and many counts, or a class for expanded clones, and some rows have none.

V	J	size	D	DNA	CDR3
TRBV4-1	TRBJ2-4	-	TRBD1	TGCGCCAGCAGCCAAGACAGGGGGCGACGGAGCATTCAGTACTTC	CASSQDRGRRSIQYF
TRBV2	TRBJ2-5	-	-	TGTGCCAGCAGGGATAGCGGACAAGAGACCCAGTACTTC	CASRDSGQETQYF
TRBV6-6	TRBJ1-5	once	TRBD1	TGTGCCAGCACTAAGGGGGCCCTCAATCAGCCCCAGCATTTT	CASTKGALNQPQHF
TRBV2	TRBJ2-7	-	-	TGTGCCAGCAGTGAATCTGTCCCCCGGGGTTACTTC	CASSESVPRGYF
TRBV5-1	TRBJ2-5	-	-	TGCGCCAGCAGCCTGGGCTCGGAAGAGACCCAGTACTTC	CASSLGSEETQYF
TRBV7-9	TRBJ2-3	-	TRBD2	TGTGCCAGCAACGGGAGGGGAACAGATACGCAGTATTTT	CASNGRGTDTQYF
TRBV27	TRBJ2-1	-	TRBD1	TGTGCCAGCAGTTCCCAACTGACCGGGACAGGGGCCGCGGATGAGCAGTTCTTC	CASSSQLTGTGAADEQFF
TRBV19	TRBJ1-3	-	-	TGTGCCAGTACCCCACGGGCTGGAAACACCATATATTTT	CASTPRAGNTIYF
TRBV9	TRBJ2-3	-	TRBD2	TGTGCCAGCAGCGTAGGGCGGGGGGGCCCCCCCACAGATACGCAGTATTTT	CASSVGRGGPPTDTQYF
TRBV19	TRBJ2-6	-	-	TGTGCCAGTAGTAGACAGGTCTATGGGGCCAACGTCCTGACTTTC	CASSRQVYGANVLTF
TRBV29-1	TRBJ2-7	-	TRBD1	TGCAGCGGTCTCGGACAGGCCTCCGAGCAGTACTTC	CSGLGQASEQYF
TRBV2	TRBJ1-4	-	-	TGTGCCAGCAGCAGCACAGGGATAGGTAATGAAAAACTGTTTTTT	CASSSTGIGNEKLFF
TRBV11-2	TRBJ2-3	-	-	TGTGCCAGCAGCATGGCGGGGCCCCTCACAGATACGCAGTATTTT	CASSMAGPLTDTQYF
TRBV18	TRBJ2-5	-	TRBD2	TGTGCCAGCTCCCAAGGACTAGCGGGGACCGAAGAGACCCAGTACTTC	CASSQGLAGTEETQYF
TRBV9	TRBJ1-1	-	-	TGTGCCAGCAGCGAAGCAGGGCTGAACACTGAAGCTTTCTTT	CASSEAGLNTEAFF
TRBV7-9	TRBJ2-7	-	-	TGTGCCAGCAGCCCGGCCCGGGTCTACGAGCAGTACTTC	CASSPARVYEQYF
TRBV29-1	TRBJ1-1	-	TRBD1	TGCAGCGTTGTCCGGGACAGGCGGGCTGAAGCTTTCTTT	CSVVRDRRAEAFF
TRBV7-8	TRBJ1-3	-	-	TGTGCCAGCAGCCCACAGTACTCTGGAAACACCATATATTTT	CASSPQYSGNTIYF
TRBV5-4	TRBJ2-7	-	-	TGTGCCAGCAGCCCCAGGGGGGAAATCCCCTACGAGCAGTACTTC	CASSPRGEIPYEQYF
TRBV5-1	TRBJ2-1	-	TRBD1	TGCGCCAGCAGCTTGGTGGGACAGACACACAATGAGCAGTTCTTC	CASSLVGQTHNEQFF
TRBV6-5	TRBJ2-1	-	-	TGTGCCAGCGTAACGACAGGAGAGCAGTTCTTC	CASVTTGEQFF
TRBV9	TRBJ1-6	-	-	TGTGCCAGCAGCCCGTTTGGACAGCTCCGTGGTAATTCACCCCTCCACTTT	CASSPFGQLRGNSPLHF
TRBV6-5	TRBJ1-5	-	TRBD1	TGTGCCATCCGCCCAGGACAGGGAGGAACTCAGCCCCAGCATTTT	CAIRPGQGGTQPQHF
TRBV29-1	TRBJ2-2	-	-	TGCAGCGTTGTAGGACATTCGAACACCGGGGAGCTGTTTTTT	CSVVGHSNTGELFF
TRBV30	TRBJ2-5	-	-	TGTGCCTGGAGTGGTGGCCTCCAAGAGACCCAGTACTTC	CAWSGGLQETQYF
TRBV11-3	TRBJ2-2	-	-	TGTGCCAGCAGCTTAACTGGGGAGCTGTTTTTT	CASSLTGELFF
TRBV10-1	TRBJ2-3	-	-	TGCGCCAGCAGCCAAGCGGCAACTCCTCCCGGGGATACGCAGTATTTT	CASSQAATPPGDTQYF
TRBV3-1/TRBV3-2	TRBJ1-1	-	TRBD1	TGTGCCAGCAGCCATTACCCCGGGACAGGGAGCATGAACACTGAAGCTTTCTTT	CASSHYPGTGSMNTEAFF
TRBV7-9	TRBJ2-3	-	-	TGTGCCAGCAGCTTTATCGGGGGTAGCACAGATACGCAGTATTTT	CASSFIGGSTDTQYF